This T cell receptor (beta chain) was documented in a study of T cells of healthy individuals. TCRdb analysed the 5' RACE reads with MiXCR anew, one entry per CDR3 protein. Among around 63,000 distinct CDR3 sequences, about 16% were seen once, and the ten largest hold approximately 4.6%. Germline V gives CDR1 DFQATT, CDR2 SNEGSKA (reference sequence). With V trimmed by 3 bases and J by 7 bases, 6 bases remained unmatched. The CDR3 spans 15 residues. This clonotype was counted ten times or more. The TCR was taken from a human donor in good health. The chain uses TRBV20-1 and TRBJ2-1; 13 bases fit TRBD2. The CDR3 region has the DNA TGCAGTGCTAGGCCCCGACTAGCGGGGGGAAATGAGCAGTTCTTC. Residues: CSARPRLAGGNEQFF.